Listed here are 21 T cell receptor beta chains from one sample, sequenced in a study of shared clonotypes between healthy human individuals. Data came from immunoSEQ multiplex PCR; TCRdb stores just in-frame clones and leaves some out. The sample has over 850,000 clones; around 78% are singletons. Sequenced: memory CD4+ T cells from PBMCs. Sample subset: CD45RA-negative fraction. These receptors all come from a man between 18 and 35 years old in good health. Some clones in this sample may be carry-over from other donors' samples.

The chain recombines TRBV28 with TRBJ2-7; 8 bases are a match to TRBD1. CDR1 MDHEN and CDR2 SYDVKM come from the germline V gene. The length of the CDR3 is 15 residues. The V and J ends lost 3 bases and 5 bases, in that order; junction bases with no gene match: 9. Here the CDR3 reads CASSFGQGSTNEQYF. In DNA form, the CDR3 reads TGTGCCAGCAGTTTTGGACAGGGAAGTACTAACGAGCAGTACTTC.

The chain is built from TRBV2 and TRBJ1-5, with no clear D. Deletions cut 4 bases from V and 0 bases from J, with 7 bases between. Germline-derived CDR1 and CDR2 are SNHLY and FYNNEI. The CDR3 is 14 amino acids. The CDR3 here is CASSAQYSNQPQHF. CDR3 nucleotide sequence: TGTGCCAGCAGTGCACAGTATAGCAATCAGCCCCAGCATTTT.

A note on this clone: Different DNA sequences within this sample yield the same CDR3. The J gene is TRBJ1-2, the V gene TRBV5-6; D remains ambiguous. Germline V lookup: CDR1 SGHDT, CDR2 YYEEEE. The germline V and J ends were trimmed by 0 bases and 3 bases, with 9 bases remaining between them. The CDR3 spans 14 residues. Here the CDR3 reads CASSLGRVDYGYTF. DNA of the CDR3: TGTGCCAGCAGCTTGGGGCGGGTCGACTATGGCTACACCTTC. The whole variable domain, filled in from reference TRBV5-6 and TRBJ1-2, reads DAGVTQSPTHLIKTRGQQVTLRCSPKSGHDTVSWYQQALGQGPQFIFQYYEEEERQRGNFPDRFSGHQFPNYSSELNVNALLLGDSALYLCASSLGRVDYGYTFGSGTRLTVV.

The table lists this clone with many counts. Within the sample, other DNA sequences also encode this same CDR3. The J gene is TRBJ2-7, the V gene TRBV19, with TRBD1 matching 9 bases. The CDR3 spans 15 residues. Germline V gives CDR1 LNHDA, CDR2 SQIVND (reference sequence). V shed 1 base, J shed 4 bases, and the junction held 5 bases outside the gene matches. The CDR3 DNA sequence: TGTGCCAGTAGTATAGCGGGACAGGGAGGATACGAGCAGTACTTC. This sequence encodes CASSIAGQGGYEQYF.

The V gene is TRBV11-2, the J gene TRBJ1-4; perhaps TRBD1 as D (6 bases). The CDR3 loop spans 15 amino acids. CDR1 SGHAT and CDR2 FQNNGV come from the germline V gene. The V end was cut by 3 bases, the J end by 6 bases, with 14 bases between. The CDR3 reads CASSFRDPGDEKLFF. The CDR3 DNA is TGTGCCAGCAGCTTCCGGGACCCAGGGGATGAAAAACTGTTTTTT. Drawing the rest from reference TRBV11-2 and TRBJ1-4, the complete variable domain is EAGVAQSPRYKIIEKRQSVAFWCNPISGHATLYWYQQILGQGPKLLIQFQNNGVVDDSQLPKDRFSAERLKGVDSTLKIQPAKLEDSAVYLCASSFRDPGDEKLFFGSGTQLSVL.

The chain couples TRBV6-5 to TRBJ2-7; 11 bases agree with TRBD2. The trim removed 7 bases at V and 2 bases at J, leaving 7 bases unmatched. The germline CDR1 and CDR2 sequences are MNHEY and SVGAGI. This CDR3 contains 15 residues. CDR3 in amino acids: CASTPPSGRTYEQYF. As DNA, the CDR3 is TGTGCCAGCACCCCCCCTAGCGGGAGGACCTACGAGCAGTACTTC.

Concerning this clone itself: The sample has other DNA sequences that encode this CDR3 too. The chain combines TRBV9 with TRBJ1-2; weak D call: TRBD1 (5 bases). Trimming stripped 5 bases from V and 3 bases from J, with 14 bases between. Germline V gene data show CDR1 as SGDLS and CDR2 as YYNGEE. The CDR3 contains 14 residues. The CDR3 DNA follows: TGTGCCAGCAGTCCAGGGCAGGGAGACTATGGCTACACCTTC. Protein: CASSPGQGDYGYTF.

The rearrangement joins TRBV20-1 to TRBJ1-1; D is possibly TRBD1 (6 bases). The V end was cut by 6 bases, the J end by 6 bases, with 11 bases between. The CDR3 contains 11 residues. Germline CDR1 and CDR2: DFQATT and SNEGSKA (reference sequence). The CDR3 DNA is TGCAGTGCCCAACCAGGGGCTGAAGCTTTCTTT. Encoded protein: CSAQPGAEAFF.

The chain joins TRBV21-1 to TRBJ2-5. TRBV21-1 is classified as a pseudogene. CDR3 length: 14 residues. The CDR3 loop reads CASSFCTGRKTQYF. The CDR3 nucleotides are TGTGCCAGCAGCTTCTGTACGGGACGGAAGACCCAGTACTTC.

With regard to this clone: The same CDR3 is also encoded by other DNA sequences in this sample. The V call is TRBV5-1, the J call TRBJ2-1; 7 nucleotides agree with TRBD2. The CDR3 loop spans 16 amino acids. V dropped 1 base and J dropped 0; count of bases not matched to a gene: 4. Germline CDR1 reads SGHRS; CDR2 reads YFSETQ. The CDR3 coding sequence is TGCGCCAGCAGCTTGATGGGCGGGAGCTCCTACAATGAGCAGTTCTTC. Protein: CASSLMGGSSYNEQFF.

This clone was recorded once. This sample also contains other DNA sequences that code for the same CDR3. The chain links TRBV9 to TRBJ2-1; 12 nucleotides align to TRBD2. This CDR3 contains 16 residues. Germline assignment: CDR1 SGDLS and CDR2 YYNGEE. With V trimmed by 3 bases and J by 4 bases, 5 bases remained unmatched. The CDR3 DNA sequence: TGTGCCAGCAGCGCAACAGGGACTAGCGGGTACAATGAGCAGTTCTTC. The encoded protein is CASSATGTSGYNEQFF.

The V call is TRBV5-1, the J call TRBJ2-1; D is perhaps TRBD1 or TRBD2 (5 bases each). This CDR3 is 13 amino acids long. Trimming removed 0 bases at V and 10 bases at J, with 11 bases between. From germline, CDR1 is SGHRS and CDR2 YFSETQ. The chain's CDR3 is CASSLGRDDEQFF. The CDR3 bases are TGCGCCAGCAGCTTGGGCAGGGACGACGAGCAGTTCTTC. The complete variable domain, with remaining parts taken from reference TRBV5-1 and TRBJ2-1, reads KAGVTQTPRYLIKTRGQQVTLSCSPISGHRSVSWYQQTPGQGLQFLFEYFSETQRNKGNFPGRFSGRQFSNSRSEMNVSTLELGDSALYLCASSLGRDDEQFFGPGTRLTVL.

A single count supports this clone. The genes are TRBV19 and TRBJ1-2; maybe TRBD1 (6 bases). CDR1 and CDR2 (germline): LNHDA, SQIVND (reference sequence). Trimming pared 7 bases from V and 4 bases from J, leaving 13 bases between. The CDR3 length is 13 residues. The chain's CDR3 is CASTRTAGYGYTF. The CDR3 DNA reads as TGTGCCAGTACCAGGACAGCCGGCTATGGCTACACCTTC.

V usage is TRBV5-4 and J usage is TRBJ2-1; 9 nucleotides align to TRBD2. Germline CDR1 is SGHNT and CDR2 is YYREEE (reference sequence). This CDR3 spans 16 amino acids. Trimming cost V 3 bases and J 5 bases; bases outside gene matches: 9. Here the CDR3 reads CASSSELAGGNNEQFF. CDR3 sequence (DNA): TGTGCCAGCAGCTCCGAACTAGCGGGTGGAAACAATGAGCAGTTCTTC.

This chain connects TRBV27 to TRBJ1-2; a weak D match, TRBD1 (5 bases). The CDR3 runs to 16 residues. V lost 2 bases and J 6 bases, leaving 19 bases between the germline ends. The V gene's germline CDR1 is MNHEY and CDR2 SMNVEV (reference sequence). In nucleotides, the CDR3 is TGTGCCAGCAGTTTAAAAGGGACTGTCGGGGATAATGGCTACACCTTC. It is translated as CASSLKGTVGDNGYTF.

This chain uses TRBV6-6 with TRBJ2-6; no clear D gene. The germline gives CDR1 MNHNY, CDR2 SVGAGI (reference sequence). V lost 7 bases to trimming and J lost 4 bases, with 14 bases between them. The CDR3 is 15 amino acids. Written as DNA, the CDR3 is TGTGCCAGCACTCCGGACGGGTCCGGGGCCAACGTCCTGACTTTC. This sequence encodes CASTPDGSGANVLTF.

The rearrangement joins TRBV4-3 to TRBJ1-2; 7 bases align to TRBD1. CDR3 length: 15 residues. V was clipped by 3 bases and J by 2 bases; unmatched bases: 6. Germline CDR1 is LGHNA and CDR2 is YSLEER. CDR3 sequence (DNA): TGCGCCAGCAGCCACGGGGACAGAAGCAACTATGGCTACACCTTC. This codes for CASSHGDRSNYGYTF.

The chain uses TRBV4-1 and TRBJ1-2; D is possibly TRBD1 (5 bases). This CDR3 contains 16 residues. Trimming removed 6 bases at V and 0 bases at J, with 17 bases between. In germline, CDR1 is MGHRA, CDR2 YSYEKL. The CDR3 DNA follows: TGCGCCAGCAGTCTTCCGAGGGGCTATACTAACTATGGCTACACCTTC. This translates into CASSLPRGYTNYGYTF.

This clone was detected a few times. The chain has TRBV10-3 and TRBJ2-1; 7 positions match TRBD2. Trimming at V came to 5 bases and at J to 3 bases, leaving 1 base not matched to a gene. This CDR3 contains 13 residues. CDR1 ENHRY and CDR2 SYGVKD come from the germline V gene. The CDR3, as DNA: TGTGCCATCAGTAGCGGGGTCTACAATGAGCAGTTCTTC. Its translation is CAISSGVYNEQFF.

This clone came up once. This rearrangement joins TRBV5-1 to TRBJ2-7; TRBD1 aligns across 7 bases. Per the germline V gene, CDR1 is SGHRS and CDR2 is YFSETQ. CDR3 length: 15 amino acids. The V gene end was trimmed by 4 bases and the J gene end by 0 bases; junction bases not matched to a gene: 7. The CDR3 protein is CASSKGAPSSYEQYF. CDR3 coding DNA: TGCGCCAGCAGCAAGGGGGCGCCGAGCTCCTACGAGCAGTACTTC.

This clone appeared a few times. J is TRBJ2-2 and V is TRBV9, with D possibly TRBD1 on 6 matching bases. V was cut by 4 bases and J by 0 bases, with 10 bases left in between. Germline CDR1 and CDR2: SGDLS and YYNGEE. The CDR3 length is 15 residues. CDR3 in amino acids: CASSWGQSNTGELFF. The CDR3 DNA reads TGTGCCAGCAGCTGGGGGCAGTCGAACACCGGGGAGCTGTTTTTT.